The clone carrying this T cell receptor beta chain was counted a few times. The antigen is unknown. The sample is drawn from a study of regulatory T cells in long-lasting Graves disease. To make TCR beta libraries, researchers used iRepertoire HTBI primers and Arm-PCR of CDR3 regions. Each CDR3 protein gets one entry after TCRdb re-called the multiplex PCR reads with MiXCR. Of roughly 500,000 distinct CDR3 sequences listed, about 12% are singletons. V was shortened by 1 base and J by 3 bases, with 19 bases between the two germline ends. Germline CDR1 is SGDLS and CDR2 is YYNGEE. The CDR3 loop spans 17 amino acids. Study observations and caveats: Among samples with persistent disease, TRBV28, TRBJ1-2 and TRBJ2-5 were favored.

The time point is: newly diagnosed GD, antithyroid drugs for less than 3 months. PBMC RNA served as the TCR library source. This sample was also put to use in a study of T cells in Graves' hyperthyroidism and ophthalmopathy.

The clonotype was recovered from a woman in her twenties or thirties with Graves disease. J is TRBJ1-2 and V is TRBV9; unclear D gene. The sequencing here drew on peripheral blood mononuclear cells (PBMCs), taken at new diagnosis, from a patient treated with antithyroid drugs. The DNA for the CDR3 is TGTGCCAGCAGCGTAACGGACCTTGCTACCCAAGACTATGGCTACACCTTC. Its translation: CASSVTDLATQDYGYTF.